The present T cell receptor (beta chain) was sequenced within a study of blood T cell repertoires in COVID-19. In the study overall: T cells, B-cell-depleted T cells, or PBMCs provided the cDNA or gDNA that served as material.

The table came from immunoSEQ multiplex PCR; TCRdb's copy has only in-frame clones and leaves some out. The sample has 150,000 to 200,000 clones; about 86% are singletons. V lost 0 bases and J lost 4; bases outside the gene matches: 6. Looked up from germline, CDR1 is GTSNPN and CDR2 is SVGIG (reference sequence). The length of the CDR3 is 16 residues. The chain links TRBV30 to TRBJ1-4, with 9 bases identical to TRBD1. This receptor was identified in a man aged 25 to 40 with active or convalescent COVID-19. The material sequenced was peripheral blood. CDR3 nucleotides: TGTGCCTGGAGTGTACGGGACAGGGTTCTTAATGAAAAACTGTTTTTT. This gives the protein CAWSVRDRVLNEKLFF.